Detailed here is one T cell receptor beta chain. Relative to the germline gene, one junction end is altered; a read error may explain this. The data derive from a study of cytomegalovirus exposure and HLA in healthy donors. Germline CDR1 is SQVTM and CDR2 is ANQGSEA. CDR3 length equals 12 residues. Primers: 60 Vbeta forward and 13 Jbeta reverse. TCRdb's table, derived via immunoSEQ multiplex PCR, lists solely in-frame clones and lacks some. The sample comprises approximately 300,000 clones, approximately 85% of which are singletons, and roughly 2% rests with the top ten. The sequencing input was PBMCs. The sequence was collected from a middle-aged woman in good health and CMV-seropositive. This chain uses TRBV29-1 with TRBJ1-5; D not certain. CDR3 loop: CSATTQNQAQHF. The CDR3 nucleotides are TGCAGCGCCACGACACAAAATCAGGCCCAGCATTTT.